This T cell receptor beta chain was found in a study of T-cell reconstitution after alpha-beta-depleted transplantation in children (dated by TCRdb to 2016 to 2017). Describing the broader study: The study quantitatively tracked T-cell immune reconstitution after TCRalphabeta/CD19-depleted allogeneic hematopoietic cell transplantation in children using TCR repertoire profiling.

This clonotype occurred a few times. Its recognized antigen is unknown. Per-base qualities were not stored, and no clone one base away is much larger. Libraries were made using PCR. The sample was run on an Illumina HiSeq 2500. Molecular barcoding was employed in the preparation of TCR libraries, with unique molecular identifiers being used to normalize TCRbeta repertoire quantification. Using fastp at Q25 and MiXCR, TCRdb reprocessed the public reads and kept productive beta chains. CDR3 protein duplicates are merged, each entry listing the most common genes and DNA. Here the sample has fewer than 450,000 distinct CDR3 sequences; around 16% occur a single time. The ten largest clones add up to about 41% of the sample. The CDR3 has 11 amino acids, counting the end cysteine and phenylalanine. Only CDR3 DNA remains: 33 bases, in frame from the first base. CDR1 and CDR2 are read off the germline V gene (reference sequence) as DFQATT and SNEGSKA. V loses 3 bases of germline sequence and J loses 7 bases, and the interval between the two ends is 9 bases.

Read against the paper, the sample's treatment or condition label means: allogeneic hematopoietic cell transplantation with graft depleted of TCRalphabeta T cells and CD19 B cells. TCRalphabeta/CD19-depleted allogeneic hematopoietic cell grafts were given to the transplant recipients, all of whom were children. The study at large found these results: In some patients, the high TCRbeta diversity seen at day 60 was put down to recipient T cells and intrathymic progenitors that had survived conditioning. The apparently early alphabetaT-cell count recovery about two months after transplant was reportedly dependent on only several hundred rapidly expanded clones derived from non-depleted graft cells. Over the following months the frequencies of hyperexpanded clones went down, and after one year T-cell counts and TCRbeta diversity were mostly credited to newly produced T cells.

The source was PBMCs, mostly from graft donor cells, collected 360 days after TCRalphabeta/CD19-depleted stem cell transplant. The chain joins TRBV20-1 to TRBJ1-1; the D gene lacks a confident call. This clonotype originated in a male patient aged 2-15 years who had a stem cell transplant for acute lymphoblastic leukemia, so the T cells may come from the graft donor. The CDR3: CSASPDGEAFF. In nucleotides, the sequence is TGCAGTGCTAGCCCGGACGGTGAAGCTTTCTTT.